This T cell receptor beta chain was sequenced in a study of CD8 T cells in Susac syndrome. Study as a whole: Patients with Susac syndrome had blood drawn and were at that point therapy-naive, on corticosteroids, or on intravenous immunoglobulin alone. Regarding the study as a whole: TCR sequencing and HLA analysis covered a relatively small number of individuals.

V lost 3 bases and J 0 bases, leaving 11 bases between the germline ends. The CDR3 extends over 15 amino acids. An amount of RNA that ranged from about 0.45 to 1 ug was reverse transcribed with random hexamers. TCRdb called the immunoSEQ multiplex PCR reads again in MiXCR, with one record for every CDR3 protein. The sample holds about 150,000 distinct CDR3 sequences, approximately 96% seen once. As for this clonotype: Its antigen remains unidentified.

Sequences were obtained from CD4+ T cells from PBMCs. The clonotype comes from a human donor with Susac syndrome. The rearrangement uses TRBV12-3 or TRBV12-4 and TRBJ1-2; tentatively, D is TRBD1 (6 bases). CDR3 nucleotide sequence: TGTGCCAGCAGTTTCACAGGGTGGTCTAACTATGGCTACACCTTC. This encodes CASSFTGWSNYGYTF.